This TCR beta chain emerged from a study of shared clonotypes between healthy human individuals. Overall study context: Each donor had three CD4 naive, three CD4 memory, two CD8 naive and one CD8 memory plate.

This CDR3 is 15 amino acids long. Germline CDR1 SGHRS, CDR2 YFSETQ. Trimming removed 4 bases from V and 1 base from J; junction bases left unmatched: 3. As to this clone: Its antigen is as yet unknown.

Sorted-subset replicate PCR reactions were performed with around 200 ng DNA, corresponding to tens of thousands of T cell genomes. Generated by immunoSEQ multiplex PCR, the TCRdb table keeps only in-frame clones and is missing some. This sample has more than 2,000,000 clones; over 85% occur once, and the top ten carry 0.35% to 0.45%. General observations from the study: Naive subsets generally exceeded memory subsets in estimated richness.

The receptor's source is a young man in good health. Some clones in this sample may be carry-over from other donors' samples. The sequenced material came from naive CD4+ T cells from PBMCs. Subset of the sample: CD45RA+ positively selected. The genes are TRBV5-1 and TRBJ2-7, with 12 bases matching TRBD2. In DNA, the CDR3 is TGCGCCAGCAGCAAGACTAGCGGGGGTTCCTACGAGCAGTACTTC. It specifies CASSKTSGGSYEQYF.